The clone carrying this T cell receptor (beta chain) has just one count. This sample was taken from a study of blood T cell repertoires in COVID-19. Study details: Both acute and convalescent COVID-19 samples were obtained from the United States, Italy and Spain. The cDNA or gDNA used as material had been derived from T cells, B-cell-depleted T cells, or PBMCs.

Authors' processing steps: Amplification of reference gene primers provided the estimated nucleated cell counts. Clones were read by immunoSEQ multiplex PCR, and TCRdb kept only the in-frame ones, dropping some. V and J calls and clone size are given by that table; D and trimming were obtained from the DNA. The sample holds tens of thousands of clones, around 82% seen once. This CDR3 region has 14 residues. CDR1 is SGHNT, CDR2 YENEEA, per germline. The ends were cut back, 0 bases at V and 8 bases at J, with 13 bases in the middle. The chain combines TRBV11-3 with TRBJ1-2; possible D gene TRBD1, 6 bases. The sample consisted of peripheral blood. This TCR was recovered from a man aged 55 to 70 with acute or convalescent COVID-19. CDR3 loop: CASSLDPTGTGYTF. In DNA, the CDR3 is TGTGCCAGCAGCTTAGACCCCACAGGGACCGGCTACACCTTC.